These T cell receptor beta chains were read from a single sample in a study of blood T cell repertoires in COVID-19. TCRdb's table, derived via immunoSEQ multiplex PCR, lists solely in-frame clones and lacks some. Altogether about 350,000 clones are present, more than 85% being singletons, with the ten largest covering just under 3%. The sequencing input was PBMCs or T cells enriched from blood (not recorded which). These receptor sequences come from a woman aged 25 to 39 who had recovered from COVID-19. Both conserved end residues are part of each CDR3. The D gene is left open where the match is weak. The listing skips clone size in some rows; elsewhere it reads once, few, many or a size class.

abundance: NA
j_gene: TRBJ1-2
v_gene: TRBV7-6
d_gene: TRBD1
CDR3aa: CASSLAGTGNNYGYTF
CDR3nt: TGTGCCAGCAGCTTAGCCGGGACAGGGAATAACTATGGCTACACCTTC

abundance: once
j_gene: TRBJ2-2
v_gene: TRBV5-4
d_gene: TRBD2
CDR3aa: CASSSLGASGGPDTGELFF
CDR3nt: TGTGCCAGCAGCTCTCTCGGGGCTAGCGGGGGGCCGGACACCGGGGAGCTGTTTTTT

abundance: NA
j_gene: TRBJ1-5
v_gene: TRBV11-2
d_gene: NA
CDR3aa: CASSLDSNSNQPQHF
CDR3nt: TGTGCCAGCAGCTTAGATTCTAATAGCAATCAGCCCCAGCATTTT

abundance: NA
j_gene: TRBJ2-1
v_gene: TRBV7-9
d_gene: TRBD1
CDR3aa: CASSLPTGSKFF
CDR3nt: TGTGCCAGCAGCCTACCGACAGGGTCGAAGTTCTTC

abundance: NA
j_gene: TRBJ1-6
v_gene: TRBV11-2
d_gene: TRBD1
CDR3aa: CASSLDRGQGFGYNSPLHF
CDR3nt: TGTGCCAGCAGCTTAGATCGGGGACAGGGATTCGGCTATAATTCACCCCTCCACTTT

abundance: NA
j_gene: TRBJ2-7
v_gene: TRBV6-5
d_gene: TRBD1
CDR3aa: CASRYPGDRYEQYF
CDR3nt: TGTGCCAGCAGATATCCCGGGGACAGATACGAGCAGTACTTC

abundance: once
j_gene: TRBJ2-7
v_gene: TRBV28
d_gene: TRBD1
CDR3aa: CASSYFNPGQGGYEQYF
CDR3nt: TGTGCCAGCAGTTACTTTAATCCGGGACAGGGGGGCTACGAGCAGTACTTC

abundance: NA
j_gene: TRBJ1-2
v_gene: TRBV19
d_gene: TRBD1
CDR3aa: CASSVDRGSGYTF
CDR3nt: TGTGCCAGTAGTGTCGACAGGGGGTCTGGCTACACCTTC

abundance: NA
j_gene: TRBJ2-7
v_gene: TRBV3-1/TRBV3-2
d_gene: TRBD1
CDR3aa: CASSAPRGLSYEQYF
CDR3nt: TGTGCCAGCAGCGCACCCAGGGGGCTCTCCTACGAGCAGTACTTC

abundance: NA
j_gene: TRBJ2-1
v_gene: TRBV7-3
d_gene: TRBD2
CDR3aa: CASSPSGGASNEQFF
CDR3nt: TGTGCCAGCAGCCCAAGCGGGGGGGCTTCCAATGAGCAGTTCTTC

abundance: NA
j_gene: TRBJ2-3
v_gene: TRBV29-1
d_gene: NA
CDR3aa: CSTEGRFTDTQYF
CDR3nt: TGCAGCACCGAGGGTAGATTCACAGATACGCAGTATTTT

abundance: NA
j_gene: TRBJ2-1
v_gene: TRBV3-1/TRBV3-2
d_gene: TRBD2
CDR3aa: CASSQERVTSGRARTYNEQFF
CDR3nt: TGTGCCAGCAGCCAAGAGCGGGTTACCAGCGGGAGGGCCAGGACCTACAATGAGCAGTTCTTC

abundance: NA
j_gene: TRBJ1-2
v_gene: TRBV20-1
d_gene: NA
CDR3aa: CSASNAGGLGYGYTF
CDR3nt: TGCAGTGCTAGTAACGCCGGAGGATTAGGCTATGGCTACACCTTC

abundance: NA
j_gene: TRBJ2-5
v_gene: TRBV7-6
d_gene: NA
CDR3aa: CASSLARTRGETQYF
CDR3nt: TGTGCCAGCAGCTTAGCGCGGACACGCGGAGAGACCCAGTACTTC

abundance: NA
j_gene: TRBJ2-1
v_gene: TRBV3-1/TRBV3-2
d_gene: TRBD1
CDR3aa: CASSRPGTGVYNEQFF
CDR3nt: TGTGCCAGCAGCAGACCCGGGACAGGGGTCTACAATGAGCAGTTCTTC

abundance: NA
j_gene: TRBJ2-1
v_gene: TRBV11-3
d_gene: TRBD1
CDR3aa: CASSQGRDRGDEQFF
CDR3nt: TGTGCCAGCAGCCAGGGGCGGGACAGGGGCGATGAGCAGTTCTTC

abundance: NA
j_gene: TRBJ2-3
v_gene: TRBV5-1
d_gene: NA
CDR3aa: CASSSDLDTQYF
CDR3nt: TGCGCCAGCAGCTCCGACTTAGATACGCAGTATTTT

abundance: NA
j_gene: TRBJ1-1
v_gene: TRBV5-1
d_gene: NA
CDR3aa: CASSLAARVEITEAFF
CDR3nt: TGCGCCAGCAGCTTGGCCGCCAGGGTAGAAATCACTGAAGCTTTCTTT

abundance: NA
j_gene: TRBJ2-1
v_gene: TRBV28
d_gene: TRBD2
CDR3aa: CASTGGLAGGLRNEQFF
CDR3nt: TGTGCCAGCACCGGCGGACTAGCGGGAGGTCTCCGCAATGAGCAGTTCTTC

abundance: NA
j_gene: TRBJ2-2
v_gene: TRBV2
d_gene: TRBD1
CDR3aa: CASTPDRARVGGAVFF
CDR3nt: TGTGCCAGCACCCCGGACAGGGCTCGGGTCGGCGGGGCGGTGTTTTTT

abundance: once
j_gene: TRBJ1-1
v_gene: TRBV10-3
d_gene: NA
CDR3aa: CAAAGSGTEAFF
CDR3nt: TGTGCCGCTGCAGGGTCGGGCACTGAAGCTTTCTTT

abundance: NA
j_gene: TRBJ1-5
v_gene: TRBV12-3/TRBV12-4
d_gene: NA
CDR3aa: CASSLATDQPQHF
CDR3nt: TGTGCCAGCAGTTTAGCCACAGATCAGCCCCAGCATTTT

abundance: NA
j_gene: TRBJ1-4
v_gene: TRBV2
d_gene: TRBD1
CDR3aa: CASSERQGNEKLFF
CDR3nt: TGTGCCAGCAGTGAAAGACAGGGGAATGAAAAACTGTTTTTT

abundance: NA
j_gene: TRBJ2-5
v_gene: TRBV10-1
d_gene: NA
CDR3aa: CASSPGGGETQYF
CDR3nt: TGCGCCAGCAGCCCCGGTGGGGGGGAGACCCAGTACTTC

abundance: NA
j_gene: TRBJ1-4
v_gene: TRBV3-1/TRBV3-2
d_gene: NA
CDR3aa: CASSQDRLFNEKLFF
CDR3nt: TGTGCCAGCAGCCAAGATCGACTCTTTAATGAAAAACTGTTTTTT

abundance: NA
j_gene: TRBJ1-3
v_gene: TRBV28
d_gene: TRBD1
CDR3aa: CASSPGTAGNTIYF
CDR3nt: TGTGCCAGCAGTCCTGGGACAGCTGGAAACACCATATATTTT

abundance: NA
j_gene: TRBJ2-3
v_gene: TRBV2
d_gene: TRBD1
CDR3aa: CASSDRGPDTQYF
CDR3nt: TGTGCCAGCAGCGACAGGGGGCCAGATACGCAGTATTTT

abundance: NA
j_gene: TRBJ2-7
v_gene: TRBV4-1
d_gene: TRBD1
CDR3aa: CASSQDTGDRGNEQYF
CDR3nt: TGCGCCAGCAGCCAAGATACGGGGGACAGGGGGAACGAGCAGTACTTC

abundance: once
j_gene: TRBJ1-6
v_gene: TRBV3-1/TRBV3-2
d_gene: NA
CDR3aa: CASSQVQQTNSPLHF
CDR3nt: TGTGCCAGCAGCCAAGTGCAACAGACTAATTCACCCCTCCACTTT

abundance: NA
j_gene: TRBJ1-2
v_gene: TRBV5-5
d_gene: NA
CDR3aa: CASSIQDAPNYGYTF
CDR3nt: TGTGCCAGCAGCATTCAGGATGCCCCTAACTATGGCTACACCTTC

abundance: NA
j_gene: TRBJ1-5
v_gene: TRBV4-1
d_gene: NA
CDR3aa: CASSQDGSSYSNQPQHF
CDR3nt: TGCGCCAGCAGCCAAGATGGGAGCAGTTATAGCAATCAGCCCCAGCATTTT

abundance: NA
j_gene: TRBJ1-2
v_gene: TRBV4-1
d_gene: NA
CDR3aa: CASSPDGQYYGYTF
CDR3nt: TGCGCCAGCAGCCCCGACGGACAGTACTATGGCTACACCTTC

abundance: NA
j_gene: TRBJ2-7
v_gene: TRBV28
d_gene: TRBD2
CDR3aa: CASSYSGLVYSPYEQYF
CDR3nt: TGTGCCAGCAGTTATTCGGGACTAGTTTATTCACCCTACGAGCAGTACTTC

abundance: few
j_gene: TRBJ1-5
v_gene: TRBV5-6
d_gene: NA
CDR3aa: CASSLAQGSQPQHF
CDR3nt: TGTGCCAGCAGCTTGGCACAGGGTAGCCAGCCCCAGCATTTT

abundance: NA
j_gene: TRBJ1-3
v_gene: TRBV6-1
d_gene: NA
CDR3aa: CASSEGTGGNTIYF
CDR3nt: TGTGCCAGCAGTGAAGGAACCGGAGGGAACACCATATATTTT

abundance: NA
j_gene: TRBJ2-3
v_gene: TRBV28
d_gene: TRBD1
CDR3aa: CASSRTGGTDTQYF
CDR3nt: TGTGCCAGCAGTAGGACAGGGGGCACAGATACGCAGTATTTT

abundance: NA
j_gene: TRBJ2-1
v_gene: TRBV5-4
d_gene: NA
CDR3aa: CASAFRGRDNEQFF
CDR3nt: TGTGCCAGCGCCTTTAGAGGGAGAGACAATGAGCAGTTCTTC

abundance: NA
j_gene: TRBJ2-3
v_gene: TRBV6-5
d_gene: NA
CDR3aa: CASRGGLAYTDTQYF
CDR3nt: TGTGCCAGCAGGGGGGGGCTAGCGTACACAGATACGCAGTATTTT

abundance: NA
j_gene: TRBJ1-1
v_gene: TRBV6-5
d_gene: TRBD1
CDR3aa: CASSYSSGGALGAFF
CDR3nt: TGTGCCAGCAGTTACTCGTCAGGGGGTGCCCTTGGGGCTTTCTTT

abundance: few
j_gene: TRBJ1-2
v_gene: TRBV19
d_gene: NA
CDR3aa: CASSETFSNYGYTF
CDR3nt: TGTGCCAGTAGTGAGACATTTTCCAACTATGGCTACACCTTC

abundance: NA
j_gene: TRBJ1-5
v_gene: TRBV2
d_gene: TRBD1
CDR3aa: CASRIGTGTHQPQHF
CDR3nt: TGTGCCAGCAGAATCGGGACAGGGACGCATCAGCCCCAGCATTTT

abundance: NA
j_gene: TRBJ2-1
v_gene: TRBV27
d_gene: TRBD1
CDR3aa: CASSSGTDHEQFF
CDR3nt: TGTGCCAGCAGTTCCGGGACAGACCATGAGCAGTTCTTC

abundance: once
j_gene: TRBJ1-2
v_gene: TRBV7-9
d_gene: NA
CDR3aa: CASSLLGGYGYTF
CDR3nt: TGTGCCAGCAGCTTACTCGGAGGGTATGGCTACACCTTC

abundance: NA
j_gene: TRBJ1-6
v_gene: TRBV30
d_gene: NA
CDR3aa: CAWSGGPSSYNSPLHF
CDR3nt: TGTGCCTGGAGCGGAGGGCCGAGCTCCTATAATTCACCCCTCCACTTT

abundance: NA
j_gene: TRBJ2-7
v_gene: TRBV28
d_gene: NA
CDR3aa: CASTPSAGQSYEQYF
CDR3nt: TGTGCCAGCACCCCTTCTGCGGGACAGTCCTACGAGCAGTACTTC

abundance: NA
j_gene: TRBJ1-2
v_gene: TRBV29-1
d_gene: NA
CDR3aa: CSVPAGVSGYTF
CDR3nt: TGCAGCGTCCCCGCAGGGGTCTCGGGCTACACCTTC

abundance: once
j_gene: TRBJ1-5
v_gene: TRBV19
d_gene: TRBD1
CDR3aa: CASSIDRTGSRQPQHF
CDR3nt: TGTGCCAGTAGTATAGACCGGACAGGCTCAAGACAGCCCCAGCATTTT

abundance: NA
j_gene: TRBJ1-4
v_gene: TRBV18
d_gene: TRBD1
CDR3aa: CASSQQGGNNEKLFF
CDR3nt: TGTGCCAGCTCACAACAGGGGGGAAATAATGAAAAACTGTTTTTT